Below are 24 T cell receptor beta chains sequenced from a single sample in a study of glioma-infiltrating T cells (dated by TCRdb to the mid-2010s). The sample was run on an Illumina MiSeq. The iRepertoire nested amplicon-rescue multiplex PCR (arm-PCR) platform was used to amplify TCR alpha and beta CDR3 regions from RNA. TCRdb ran its own pipeline on the public reads, namely fastp trimming at Q25 and MiXCR clone calling, and kept in-frame beta chains. Every entry covers one CDR3 protein and lists the most common genes and DNA from its rows. Counted in this sample were about 360 distinct CDR3 sequences; around 26% of them appeared once. Of the sample, 25% to 35% falls within the top ten clones. Sequencing was carried out using glioma tissue, nonneoplastic brain tissue, or PBMCs (not recorded which). The origin of the receptors is a human donor with low-grade glioma or glioblastoma, undergoing nonglioma brain surgery, or in good health (not recorded which).

This clonotype showed up just a few times. As an off-target read in a library built for alpha chains, this beta chain has a frequency of little significance. V gene TRBV19 combines with J gene TRBJ2-1, with D perhaps given as TRBD1 or TRBD2 (6 bases each). The length of the CDR3 is 14 residues. Germline loops: CDR1 LNHDA, CDR2 SQIVND (reference sequence). V lost 3 bases and J lost 12, with 18 bases in between. CDR3 sequence: CASSIGGQNPSQFF. In DNA form, the CDR3 reads TGTGCCAGTAGTATCGGGGGACAAAATCCATCGCAGTTCTTC.

Turning to this clonotype: A read error may be the cause here, since a much bigger clone is one base away. A library made for alpha chains picked up this beta chain off target, so its size means little. This sequence joins TRBV19 and TRBJ1-6; D remains unclear. The V and J ends lost 8 bases and 3 bases respectively, with 20 bases between them. Germline V lookup: CDR1 LNHDA, CDR2 SQIVND (reference sequence). The CDR3 has 17 residues. The CDR3 DNA is TGTGCCAGTGGTACCCTGCCGGCAGCTTTCTATAATTCACCCCTCCACTTT. Amino acids: CASGTLPAAFYNSPLHF. Complete variable domain (other parts from reference TRBV19 and TRBJ1-6): DGGITQSPKYLFRKEGQNVTLSCEQNLNHDAMYWYRQDPGQGLRLIYYSQIVNDFQKGDIAEGYSVSREKKESFPLTVTSAQKNPTAFYLCASGTLPAAFYNSPLHFGNGTRLTVT.

Remarks on this clonotype: This beta chain is a stray sequence in a library constructed for alpha chains; its clone size is not meaningful. V usage is TRBV24-1 and J usage is TRBJ2-1, with D uncertain. CDR1 and CDR2 (germline): KGHDR, SFDVKD. The CDR3 is 14 residues long. The V end lost 4 bases, the J end lost 10 bases, and 16 bases lay between the germline ends. For the CDR3, the DNA is TGTGCCACCAGTGACGCCCGCCTAGGGTGGGAGCAGTTCTTC. Its translation is CATSDARLGWEQFF.

This clonotype counts as large. As an off-target read in a library built for alpha chains, this beta chain has a frequency of little significance. The V gene is TRBV20-1, the J gene TRBJ2-5; D is possibly TRBD2 (5 bases). Germline-derived CDR1 and CDR2 are DFQATT and SNEGSKA (reference sequence). Trimming removed 6 bases from V and 3 bases from J, with 11 bases in between. The CDR3 extends over 12 amino acids. Here the CDR3 reads CSAGLVEETQYF. As DNA, the CDR3 is TGCAGTGCCGGACTTGTTGAAGAGACCCAGTACTTC.

A remark on this clonotype: For a library built for alpha chains, this beta chain is a stray read; little rests on its size. The chain links TRBV12-3 or TRBV12-4 to TRBJ2-3; D gene ambiguous. CDR3 size: 15 residues. V was pared by 2 bases and J by 3 bases, with 12 bases between. The CDR3 DNA reads TGTGCCAGCAGTTTAAGTCCGAAGGGTACAGATACGCAGTATTTT. Translation gives CASSLSPKGTDTQYF.

A word on this clonotype: The library was designed around alpha chains, so this beta chain is a stray read whose abundance carries little weight. V gene TRBV12-3 or TRBV12-4 combines with J gene TRBJ2-1, with D possibly matching TRBD2 (5 bases). V lost 3 bases to trimming and J lost 7 bases, with 13 bases between them. The CDR3 consists of 14 residues. The CDR3 here is CASSLDSGGNEQFF. CDR3 in DNA: TGTGCCAGCAGTTTGGATAGTGGAGGAAATGAGCAGTTCTTC.

This clonotype is hyperexpanded in the sample. Since it is a stray read in a library aimed at alpha chains, this beta chain has a size that is not meaningful. The genes are TRBV6-1 and TRBJ2-2; TRBD2 is a possible D gene (6 bases). The CDR3 length is 13 residues. V was shortened by 6 bases and J by 4 bases, with 9 bases between the two germline ends. CDR1 MNHNS and CDR2 SASEGT come from the germline V gene. The CDR3 DNA reads as TGTGCCAGCAGGGGGGGAGCCACCGGGGAGCTGTTTTTT. It yields the protein CASRGGATGELFF.

By sample fraction, this clonotype is hyperexpanded. This beta chain lies outside the target of a library built for alpha chains; its clone size means little. V is TRBV27 and J is TRBJ1-1; D call uncertain. V was pared by 5 bases and J by 1 base, with 8 bases between. The CDR3 is 13 residues long. Germline CDR1 is MNHEY and CDR2 is SMNVEV (reference sequence). The CDR3 spells CASSTGQNTEAFF. The CDR3 coding sequence is TGTGCCAGCAGTACCGGCCAGAACACTGAAGCTTTCTTT.

There are a few counts of this clonotype. This beta chain was picked up by a library intended for alpha chains and is off target, so its count carries little meaning. J is TRBJ2-3 and V is TRBV19, with D unresolved. Trimming pared 1 base from V and 6 bases from J, leaving 8 bases between. The germline V gene encodes CDR1 LNHDA and CDR2 SQIVND (reference sequence). This CDR3 contains 13 residues. CDR3 amino acids: CASSIVSRDTQYF. As DNA, the CDR3 is TGTGCCAGTAGTATAGTTTCGCGGGATACGCAGTATTTT.

This clonotype is large. This beta chain appears as a stray read in a library generated for alpha chains; its size is not informative. This chain links TRBV27 with TRBJ2-1; no clear D. The CDR3 is 13 residues long. Germline-derived CDR1 and CDR2 are MNHEY and SMNVEV (reference sequence). Trimming took off 11 bases at V and 8 bases at J, with 19 bases between the two ends. CDR3 amino acids: CAVYVAQVHEQFF. CDR3 nucleotides: TGTGCCGTTTACGTGGCCCAGGTCCATGAGCAGTTCTTC.

By proportion, this clonotype is large. This beta chain is a stray sequence in a library constructed for alpha chains; its clone size is not meaningful. CDR3: CASTKGGGAQETQYF. CDR3 DNA sequence: TGTGCCAGCACCAAAGGCGGGGGAGCCCAAGAGACCCAGTACTTC. The gene calls are TRBV6-1 and TRBJ2-5, with 7 bases matching TRBD2. This CDR3 contains 15 residues. V was clipped by 7 bases and J by 1 base; unmatched bases: 9. Per the germline V gene, CDR1 is MNHNS and CDR2 is SASEGT.

On this clonotype: Since the library was made to target alpha chains, this beta chain is a stray read and its abundance is not meaningful. The V and J genes are TRBV20-1 and TRBJ1-4; no clear D gene. Germline V gene sequence: CDR1 DFQATT, CDR2 SNEGSKA (reference sequence). This CDR3 is built from 14 residues. Trimming took off 6 bases at V and 4 bases at J, with 15 bases between the two ends. This CDR3 reads CSAIATALNEKLFF. CDR3 nucleotides: TGCAGTGCAATTGCCACAGCCCTTAATGAAAAACTGTTTTTT.

On this clonotype: A read error may explain this, as a much larger clone is one base away. This beta chain is off target for a library built for alpha chains, so its abundance means little. The CDR3: CSVPARQTQYF. The CDR3 DNA reads TGCAGTGTCCCCGCTAGACAGACCCAGTACTTC. V usage is TRBV20-1 and J usage is TRBJ2-5; D remains unclear. Trimming removed 7 bases at V and 6 bases at J, with 12 bases between. This CDR3 region has 11 residues. Germline CDR1 and CDR2: DFQATT and SNEGSKA (reference sequence).

On this clonotype: This beta chain slipped into a library made for alpha chains as a stray read, so its size is not meaningful. This chain uses TRBV12-3 or TRBV12-4 with TRBJ1-1, with TRBD1 identical over 11 bases. This CDR3 is 15 amino acids long. V was pared by 5 bases and J by 4 bases, with 6 bases of the junction left unmatched. The CDR3 protein is CASSTTGTGGTEAFF. CDR3 DNA sequence: TGTGCCAGCAGTACGACCGGGACAGGGGGCACTGAAGCTTTCTTT.

This clonotype was counted between two and nine times. Found in a library prepared for alpha chains, this beta chain is an off-target read, and its abundance has little meaning. The V and J genes are TRBV9 and TRBJ2-3; D possibly corresponds to TRBD2 (6 bases). This CDR3 contains 15 residues. The V end was cut by 3 bases, the J end by 3 bases, with 14 bases between. From germline, CDR1 is SGDLS and CDR2 YYNGEE. The CDR3 bases are TGTGCCAGCAGCGCCTCCGGGACTCCGACAGATACGCAGTATTTT. It specifies CASSASGTPTDTQYF.

By its share, this clonotype is hyperexpanded. For a library built for alpha chains, this beta chain is a stray read; little rests on its size. V is TRBV20-1 and J is TRBJ2-1; 11 bases agree with TRBD2. Germline V gene lookup returns CDR1 DFQATT and CDR2 SNEGSKA (reference sequence). The CDR3 totals 15 residues. Trimming at V came to 3 bases and at J to 5 bases, leaving 6 bases not matched to a gene. Written as DNA, the CDR3 is TGCAGTGCTAGCAGCCGGGGACTAGCGGACAATGAGCAGTTCTTC. It yields the protein CSASSRGLADNEQFF.

This clonotype rates as large. The library was designed around alpha chains, so this beta chain is a stray read whose abundance carries little weight. The rearrangement links TRBV27 to TRBJ1-2; 7 bases fit TRBD1. J lost 3 bases, V lost 0 bases, and 7 bases had no gene match. Germline assignment: CDR1 MNHEY and CDR2 SMNVEV (reference sequence). The CDR3 spans 16 residues. CDR3 coding DNA: TGTGCCAGCAGTTTATCGACAGGGAGGGGCCACTATGGCTACACCTTC. Translation gives CASSLSTGRGHYGYTF.

A word on this clonotype: At one boundary the junction diverges from the germline segment, which might be a read error. This beta chain slipped into a library made for alpha chains as a stray read, so its size is not meaningful. This chain uses TRBV4-2 with TRBJ1-6; D might be TRBD1 (6 bases). The CDR3 totals 14 residues. Germline V CDR1 and CDR2: LGHNA, YNFKEQ. The CDR3 region is CASSGAGDNSPLHF. The DNA of the CDR3 is TGTGCGAGCAGTGGGGCAGGGGATAATTCACCCCTCCACTTT.

This clonotype was seen only a few times. Sequence at one end of the junction differs from germline and may be a read error. Found in a library prepared for alpha chains, this beta chain is an off-target read, and its abundance has little meaning. The CDR3 DNA is TGTGCCAGCAGTTTAACAGTTAACACAGTTACGCAGTATTTT. As protein: CASSLTVNTVTQYF. The genes are TRBV27 and TRBJ2-3; D call uncertain. Germline CDR1 is MNHEY and CDR2 is SMNVEV (reference sequence). CDR3 length: 14 residues.

In its sample, this clonotype was seen a few times. In a library made to pick up alpha chains, this beta chain is a stray read with a size that means little. V and J are TRBV9 and TRBJ2-7, with D possibly matching TRBD1 (5 bases). The length of the CDR3 is 13 residues. Germline lookup yields CDR1 SGDLS and CDR2 YYNGEE. Trimming left V 3 bases short and J 2 bases short, with 9 bases between. CDR3 sequence reads: CASSATATYEQYF. As DNA, the CDR3 is TGTGCCAGCAGCGCGACAGCCACCTACGAGCAGTACTTC. Using reference TRBV9 and TRBJ2-7 for the parts outside the CDR3, the full variable domain is DSGVTQTPKHLITATGQRVTLRCSPRSGDLSVYWYQQSLDQGLQFLIQYYNGEERAKGNILERFSAQQFPDLHSELNLSSLELGDSALYFCASSATATYEQYFGPGTRLTVT.

Of note for this clonotype: For a library built for alpha chains, this beta chain is a stray read; little rests on its size. The rearrangement joins TRBV7-8 to TRBJ2-3; TRBD1 agrees at 7 bases. The CDR3 has 15 amino acids. J lost 3 bases, V lost 2 bases, and 5 bases had no gene match. Germline V gene data show CDR1 as SGHVS and CDR2 as FQNEAQ. Here the CDR3 reads CASSLRQGETDTQYF. The CDR3 nucleotides read TGTGCCAGCAGCTTAAGGCAGGGGGAAACAGATACGCAGTATTTT.

This clonotype is large by share. This beta chain appears as a stray read in a library generated for alpha chains; its size is not informative. V is TRBV6-2 or TRBV6-3 and J is TRBJ2-7, with TRBD1 matching 12 bases. J was trimmed by 4 bases and V by 2 bases; bases with no gene match: 9. Germline V lookup: CDR1 MNHEY, CDR2 SVGEGT. The CDR3 is 17 amino acids. The CDR3 bases are TGTGCCAGCAGTTACACCCGGGACAGGGGGCAAGGGTACGAGCAGTACGTC. Translated, it gives CASSYTRDRGQGYEQYV.

This clonotype is hyperexpanded within its sample. This beta chain was picked up by a library intended for alpha chains and is off target, so its count carries little meaning. The CDR3 coding sequence is TGTGCCAGCAGCTCCTGGGACAGTGAAGGCTACACCTTC. Its protein product is CASSSWDSEGYTF. The rearrangement joins TRBV6-1 to TRBJ1-2; 7 bases match TRBD1. CDR3 length: 13 residues. Germline lookup yields CDR1 MNHNS and CDR2 SASEGT. After removal of 6 bases from V and 8 bases from J, the junction contained 9 bases not matched to a gene.

To note about this clonotype: As an off-target read in a library built for alpha chains, this beta chain has a frequency of little significance. V gene TRBV13 combines with J gene TRBJ2-6; no definite D call. CDR3 length: 19 residues. Germline loops: CDR1 PRHDT, CDR2 FYEKMQ (reference sequence). V dropped 5 bases and J dropped 3 bases, with 23 bases sitting between them. CDR3 region: CASSGPEPRRLCGANVLTF. The CDR3 coding sequence is TGTGCCAGCAGCGGACCTGAACCTAGGCGTCTCTGTGGGGCCAACGTCCTGACTTTC.